One and the same sample provided the 27 T cell receptor beta chains below, sequenced in a study of T-cell reconstitution after alpha-beta-depleted transplantation in children. Researchers prepared the TCRbeta library using unique molecular identifiers, the study reports. TCRdb reprocessed the PCR reads via MiXCR and lists one record per CDR3 protein. Of approximately 270,000 distinct CDR3 sequences listed, about 10% are singletons. Sample: PBMCs from the stem cell graft donor, taken from the stem cell graft. Source of these receptors: a human donor who donated a stem cell graft to a child with SCID.

This clonotype appeared a few times. The V call is TRBV9, the J call TRBJ1-1; 9 bases align to TRBD1. CDR3 length equals 14 residues. The junction had 6 bases not matched to a gene; V was cut back by 3 bases and J by 6 bases. Germline CDR1 and CDR2: SGDLS and YYNGEE. The DNA for the CDR3 is TGTGCCAGCAGCGGACAGGGGGTCTTATCTGAAGCTTTCTTT. Translating gives CASSGQGVLSEAFF.

In its sample, this clonotype was seen many times. The chain employs TRBV7-9 and TRBJ2-1, with D uncertain. The CDR3 is made up of 15 amino acids. V was shortened by 1 base and J by 0 bases, with 7 bases between the two germline ends. Per germline, CDR1 SEHNR and CDR2 FQNEAQ (reference sequence). The CDR3 is CASSLVLSSYNEQFF. DNA of the CDR3: TGTGCCAGCAGCTTAGTTCTTAGCTCCTACAATGAGCAGTTCTTC. The full variable domain, in which reference TRBV7-9 and TRBJ2-1 provide the parts outside the CDR3, is DTGVSQNPRHKITKRGQNVTFRCDPISEHNRLYWYRQTLGQGPEFLTYFQNEAQLEKSRLLSDRFSAERPKGSFSTLEIQRTEQGDSAMYLCASSLVLSSYNEQFFGPGTRLTVL.

This clonotype appeared many times. This chain uses TRBV4-2 with TRBJ2-5; D possibly corresponds to TRBD2 (6 bases). This CDR3 comprises 14 residues. V lost 1 base, J lost 1 base, and 7 bases lay in between. Per germline, CDR1 LGHNA and CDR2 YNFKEQ. CDR3 sequence: CASSQVTSQETQYF. Written as DNA, the CDR3 is TGTGCCAGCAGCCAAGTGACTAGCCAAGAGACCCAGTACTTC.

The V call is TRBV29-1, the J call TRBJ2-2; D uncertain. Germline loops: CDR1 SQVTM, CDR2 ANQGSEA. Between the trimmed V and J ends, which lost 2 bases and 1 base, there was a span of 8 bases. The CDR3 has 14 residues. CDR3 sequence reads: CSVEHPQNTGELFF. The CDR3 DNA reads TGCAGCGTTGAACACCCCCAGAACACCGGGGAGCTGTTTTTT.

Many counts were recorded for this clonotype. This chain connects TRBV9 to TRBJ2-6; tentative D call: TRBD1 (5 bases). Germline V lookup: CDR1 SGDLS, CDR2 YYNGEE. V was cut by 3 bases and J by 0 bases, with 25 bases left in between. This CDR3 is built from 21 residues. The CDR3 sequence: CASSATLQVAGSLSGANVLTF. The CDR3 DNA reads TGTGCCAGCAGCGCTACTCTGCAGGTGGCAGGGTCTCTCTCTGGGGCCAACGTCCTGACTTTC.

This clonotype was observed a few times. This chain uses TRBV7-2 with TRBJ1-3; D might be TRBD1 (6 bases). The CDR3 is 13 amino acids. Germline values: CDR1 SGHTA, CDR2 FQGNSA. V dropped 6 bases and J dropped 3 bases, with 9 bases sitting between them. The CDR3 nucleotides read TGTGCCAGCAGGGACAGTGGTGGAAACACCATATATTTT. Protein: CASRDSGGNTIYF.

The chain joins TRBV29-1 to TRBJ2-1; 8 bases align to TRBD1. Germline V gives CDR1 SQVTM, CDR2 ANQGSEA. This CDR3 is built from 14 residues. Losses at the gene ends were 6 bases for V and 10 bases for J; bases not matched to a gene: 14. The CDR3 sequence: CSVANGGDRNEQFF. CDR3 in DNA: TGCAGCGTCGCCAATGGTGGGGACAGGAACGAGCAGTTCTTC.

This chain joins TRBV10-2 and TRBJ2-7; 12 nucleotides match TRBD2. Germline V CDR1 and CDR2: WSHSY, SAAADI. The CDR3 runs 15 residues. The V gene end was trimmed by 7 bases and the J gene end by 3 bases; junction bases not matched to a gene: 7. The CDR3 nucleotides are TGCGCCAGCATAGGGCTAGCGGGGGGGCGCTACGAGCAGTACTTC. As protein: CASIGLAGGRYEQYF.

CDR3 bases: TGTGCCAGCAGCTCGGGGACAGGGATAGCCTACGAGCAGTACTTC. It encodes CASSSGTGIAYEQYF. The chain links TRBV11-2 to TRBJ2-7; 9 bases map to TRBD1. V was pared by 4 bases and J by 2 bases, with 6 bases of the junction left unmatched. This CDR3 region has 15 residues. In germline, CDR1 is SGHAT, CDR2 FQNNGV.

This clonotype was counted ten times or more. The J gene is TRBJ2-4, the V gene TRBV2; D perhaps matches TRBD1 (6 bases). The germline CDR1 and CDR2 sequences are SNHLY and FYNNEI. This CDR3 has 15 amino acids. V was cut by 1 base and J by 6 bases, with 13 bases left in between. The CDR3 nucleotides read TGTGCCAGCAGTGAAGGAGCAGGGGTGCCAAACATTCAGTACTTC. This sequence encodes CASSEGAGVPNIQYF.

This clonotype was observed a handful of times. This chain uses TRBV12-3 or TRBV12-4 with TRBJ2-1; the D call may be TRBD1 or TRBD2 (5 bases each). The V gene lost 3 bases and the J gene lost 8 bases, with 17 bases spanning the gap. The CDR3 sequence is 15 residues long. In DNA form, the CDR3 reads TGTGCCAGCAGTTTTAGTCCGGGGCCGGCGGATGAGCAGTTCTTC. This translates into CASSFSPGPADEQFF.

This chain uses TRBV15 with TRBJ2-7; D remains unclear. Looked up from germline, CDR1 is LNHNV and CDR2 is YYDKDF (reference sequence). Trimming removed 0 bases from V and 3 bases from J, with 9 bases in between. The CDR3 loop spans 14 amino acids. CDR3 loop: CATSREGLGYEQYF. CDR3 DNA: TGTGCCACCAGCAGAGAGGGTTTAGGCTACGAGCAGTACTTC.

The chain has TRBV29-1 and TRBJ2-3, with D possibly matching TRBD2 (5 bases). CDR1 is SQVTM, CDR2 ANQGSEA, per germline. The CDR3 is 13 amino acids. Trimming stripped 7 bases from V and 0 bases from J, with 11 bases between. CDR3 sequence: CSAERMSTDTQYF. For the CDR3, the DNA is TGCAGCGCTGAGCGGATGAGCACAGATACGCAGTATTTT.

This clonotype occurred many times. J is TRBJ2-5 and V is TRBV6-5; no reliable D call. CDR3 length: 12 amino acids. Deletions cut 8 bases from V and 2 bases from J, with 9 bases between. CDR1 is MNHEY and CDR2 is SVGAGI in the germline V gene. CDR3 DNA: TGTGCCAGCCGGCGAGGACAAGAGACCCAGTACTTC. It is translated as CASRRGQETQYF.

V is TRBV7-9 and J is TRBJ2-2, with 12 bases aligning to TRBD1. The V and J ends lost 7 bases and 5 bases, in that order; junction bases with no gene match: 11. The CDR3 length is 17 residues. Germline values: CDR1 SEHNR, CDR2 FQNEAQ (reference sequence). Here the CDR3 reads CASTTAGTGGRTGELFF. The CDR3 bases are TGTGCCAGCACCACGGCCGGGACAGGGGGCCGGACCGGGGAGCTGTTTTTT.

As DNA, the CDR3 is TGTGCCAGCAGTTTTGACGGATTCGAGCAGTACTTC. Translating it yields CASSFDGFEQYF. This chain links TRBV12-3 or TRBV12-4 with TRBJ2-7; D is undetermined. Trimming removed 3 bases from V and 6 bases from J, with 9 bases in between. The CDR3 length is 12 residues.

The table lists this clonotype with many counts. The V and J genes are TRBV9 and TRBJ2-5; 7 bases map to TRBD2. CDR1 is SGDLS, CDR2 YYNGEE, per germline. This CDR3 has 17 amino acids. The trim removed 0 bases at V and 4 bases at J, leaving 12 bases unmatched. The CDR3 DNA reads TGTGCCAGCAGCGTAGCTGAGAAGGAGCGGGGAGGAGAGACCCAGTACTTC. It yields the protein CASSVAEKERGGETQYF.

The chain is built from TRBV6-2 or TRBV6-3 and TRBJ2-2, with 10 bases lining up with TRBD2. The CDR3 is 16 residues long. J was trimmed by 4 bases and V by 6 bases; bases with no gene match: 8. CDR1 is MNHEY, CDR2 SVGEGT, per germline. The CDR3 loop reads CASSLLLAGITGELFF. The CDR3 DNA reads TGTGCCAGCAGCCTCCTACTAGCGGGGATCACCGGGGAGCTGTTTTTT.

The genes are TRBV29-1 and TRBJ2-3; TRBD2 aligns across 7 bases. CDR1 and CDR2 from the germline V gene are SQVTM and ANQGSEA. This CDR3 region has 13 residues. J lost 5 bases, V lost 3 bases, and 5 bases had no gene match. The CDR3 nucleotides are TGCAGCGTTGACGGCCGGGAGGTAGATACGCAGTATTTT. This gives the protein CSVDGREVDTQYF.

This clonotype has a handful of counts. This sequence joins TRBV4-2 and TRBJ1-5, with unresolved D. Trimming left V 0 bases short and J 1 base short, with 4 bases between. The CDR3 runs 14 residues. Germline CDR1 and CDR2: LGHNA and YNFKEQ. CDR3 sequence: CASSQDQSNQPQHF. CDR3 sequence (DNA): TGTGCCAGCAGCCAAGACCAGAGCAATCAGCCCCAGCATTTT.

V usage is TRBV6-5 and J usage is TRBJ1-5; tentative D call: TRBD1 (5 bases). CDR1 is MNHEY, CDR2 SVGAGI, per germline. V lost 0 bases to trimming and J lost 4 bases, with 10 bases between them. The CDR3 has 15 amino acids. The CDR3 nucleotides are TGTGCCAGCAGTTACTCTGGGAAGGGGAATCAGCCCCAGCATTTT. Translation: CASSYSGKGNQPQHF.

The gene calls are TRBV12-3 or TRBV12-4 and TRBJ1-4; a possible D gene is TRBD1 (6 bases). V lost 6 bases and J lost 6, with 11 bases in between. The CDR3 length is 13 residues. CDR3 nucleotides: TGTGCCAGCAGGCCCCCAGGGGATGAAAAACTGTTTTTT. It yields the protein CASRPPGDEKLFF.

This clonotype was seen at least ten times. V is TRBV18 and J is TRBJ1-1, with 7 bases lining up with TRBD1. Germline assignment: CDR1 KGHSH and CDR2 LQKENI. Trimming removed 1 base from V and 2 bases from J; junction bases left unmatched: 7. The CDR3 is 16 amino acids. The DNA for the CDR3 is TGTGCCAGCTCACCACAGTCAGGGGGACTAAACACTGAAGCTTTCTTT. It encodes CASSPQSGGLNTEAFF. The full variable domain, in which reference TRBV18 and TRBJ1-1 provide the parts outside the CDR3, is NAGVMQNPRHLVRRRGQEARLRCSPMKGHSHVYWYRQLPEEGLKFMVYLQKENIIDESGMPKERFSAEFPKEGPSILRIQQVVRGDSAAYFCASSPQSGGLNTEAFFGQGTRLTVV.

This clonotype turned up a few times. This chain joins TRBV5-1 and TRBJ2-5; D not certain. V gave up 1 base and J gave up 1 base, with 5 bases separating them. Germline values: CDR1 SGHRS, CDR2 YFSETQ. This CDR3 region has 13 residues. In nucleotides, the CDR3 is TGCGCCAGCAGCTTGTCCATCCAAGAGACCCAGTACTTC. It yields the protein CASSLSIQETQYF.

This clonotype was counted only a few times. V is TRBV6-2 or TRBV6-3 and J is TRBJ2-7; 9 bases line up with TRBD2. The CDR3 spans 18 residues. Per the germline V gene, CDR1 is MNHEY and CDR2 is SVGEGT. V gave up 4 bases and J gave up 7 bases; unmatched junction bases: 20. The CDR3 nucleotides read TGTGCCAGCAGTTCCCGACTGCGGGGGGGGCCCCTTTCGGATGAGCAGTACTTC. This encodes CASSSRLRGGPLSDEQYF.

The sample holds many counts of this clonotype. This chain joins TRBV12-3 or TRBV12-4 and TRBJ2-1, with unresolved D. Trimming pared 6 bases from V and 8 bases from J, leaving 8 bases between. The CDR3 is 11 residues long. CDR3 sequence reads: CASSRVYEQFF. In DNA, the CDR3 is TGTGCCAGCAGCCGTGTGTATGAGCAGTTCTTC.

This chain links TRBV12-3 or TRBV12-4 with TRBJ2-6; 11 bases are a match to TRBD1. Trimming at V came to 7 bases and at J to 2 bases, leaving 7 bases not matched to a gene. The CDR3 is made up of 17 amino acids. The CDR3, as DNA: TGTGCCAGCACCTGGACAGGGGGCGTCCCTGGGGCCAACGTCCTGACTTTC. Translating gives CASTWTGGVPGANVLTF.